A selection of T cell receptor beta chains follows, all from one sample in a study of cytotoxic CD8 clonotypes in ibrutinib-treated CLL. Method: immunoSEQ multiplex PCR; TCRdb's copy keeps in-frame clones and lacks some. The sample records roughly 150,000 clones, about 88% being singletons. Sample: PBMCs, taken at disease progression, from a patient treated with ibrutinib. The receptors come from a human donor with chronic lymphocytic leukemia. Each CDR3 is given with its conserved first and last residue. The D gene is left open where the match is weak. Size is omitted from some rows. Given values are once, few, many or a class for expanded clones.

clone_size j_call v_call d_call cdr3_length cdr3_aa cdr3_nt
. TRBJ1-1 TRBV5-1 . 15 CASSWGAGANTEAFF TGCGCCAGCAGCTGGGGGGCCGGGGCTAACACTGAAGCTTTCTTT
. TRBJ1-2 TRBV28 . 11 CASSTLYGYTF TGTGCCAGCAGTACACTCTATGGCTACACCTTC
. TRBJ1-1 TRBV5-1 TRBD1 17 CASSGGQTGSGFTEAFF TGCGCCAGCAGCGGGGGTCAGACAGGGAGTGGGTTCACTGAAGCTTTCTTT
once TRBJ2-3 TRBV18 TRBD1 16 CASSQLRDSYTDTQYF TGTGCCAGCTCACAACTACGGGACAGCTACACAGATACGCAGTATTTT
. TRBJ2-1 TRBV29-1 TRBD1 15 CSIPPDRGPLNEQFF TGCAGCATACCCCCGGACAGGGGGCCCTTGAATGAGCAGTTCTTC
. TRBJ1-3 TRBV15 . 17 CATSREGITATGNTIYF TGTGCCACCAGCAGAGAAGGTATAACTGCCACTGGAAACACCATATATTTT
. TRBJ2-7 TRBV6-1 TRBD2 16 CASSESSGAYSYEQYF TGTGCCAGCAGTGAATCTAGCGGGGCTTACTCCTACGAGCAGTACTTC
. TRBJ2-3 TRBV7-2 TRBD2 15 CASSLDGTRGGTQYF TGTGCCAGCAGCTTAGATGGGACTAGGGGGGGAACGCAGTATTTT
. TRBJ2-1 TRBV4-1 . 16 CASSQGSGSDYNEQFF TGCGCCAGCAGCCAGGGTAGCGGATCCGACTACAATGAGCAGTTCTTC
. TRBJ2-5 TRBV19 TRBD2 18 CASSISFSGRSGRETQYF TGTGCCAGTAGTATCTCCTTCAGCGGGAGGTCTGGGAGAGAGACCCAGTACTTC
. TRBJ1-5 TRBV18 . 16 CASSPKSQGSLQPQHF TGTGCCAGCTCACCAAAATCCCAGGGCTCACTTCAGCCCCAGCATTTT
. TRBJ2-2 TRBV5-1 TRBD2 18 CASSAPRGREANTGELFF TGCGCCAGCAGCGCCCCTCGTGGTCGGGAGGCCAACACCGGGGAGCTGTTTTTT
. TRBJ2-1 TRBV29-1 . 17 CSVALRGRRTSYNEQFF TGCAGCGTTGCATTACGAGGCAGGAGGACCTCTTACAATGAGCAGTTCTTC
. TRBJ1-1 TRBV5-1 TRBD1 16 CASSDQTGVMNTEAFF TGCGCCAGCAGCGACCAGACAGGGGTCATGAACACTGAAGCTTTCTTT
. TRBJ2-3 TRBV7-2 . 13 CASRSASTDTQYF TGTGCCAGCAGAAGCGCTAGCACAGATACGCAGTATTTT
once TRBJ2-1 TRBV19 . 15 CASSPPVARQDEQFF TGTGCCAGTAGTCCCCCAGTTGCGAGGCAGGATGAGCAGTTCTTC
. TRBJ1-5 TRBV25-1 . 16 CASSEGGGEPNQPQHF TGTGCCAGCAGTGAGGGGGGAGGGGAACCCAATCAGCCCCAGCATTTT
. TRBJ2-7 TRBV4-2 . 16 CASSQASGAGAYEQYF TGTGCCAGCAGCCAAGCCTCGGGAGCAGGGGCCTACGAGCAGTACTTC
few TRBJ2-2 TRBV6-5 . 11 CASRRTGELFF TGTGCCAGCAGACGGACCGGGGAGCTGTTTTTT
. TRBJ2-7 TRBV5-6 . 15 CASSPTGPHSYEQYF TGTGCCAGCAGCCCCACGGGGCCCCACTCCTACGAGCAGTACTTC
. TRBJ2-7 TRBV19 . 13 CASSIGRRYEQYF TGTGCCAGTAGTATAGGCAGGCGATACGAGCAGTACTTC
. TRBJ2-3 TRBV7-2 TRBD2 16 CASSLRLAGGSDTQYF TGTGCCAGCAGCTTACGACTAGCGGGAGGATCAGATACGCAGTATTTT
. TRBJ2-2 TRBV4-2 . 17 CASSQERWEAYTGELFF TGTGCCAGCAGCCAAGAGAGGTGGGAGGCCTACACCGGGGAGCTGTTTTTT
. TRBJ2-1 TRBV11-3 . 15 CASSPVRLFSNEQFF TGTGCCAGCAGCCCCGTACGGCTATTTTCGAATGAGCAGTTCTTC
once TRBJ1-2 TRBV30 TRBD1 15 CACPREGQGGLCYTF TGTGCCTGCCCCCGCGAAGGACAGGGGGGACTCTGCTACACCTTC
. TRBJ2-5 TRBV4-2 TRBD2 16 CASSPTSGREQETQYF TGTGCCAGCAGCCCCACCAGCGGGAGAGAACAAGAGACCCAGTACTTC
. TRBJ2-5 TRBV14 TRBD2 14 CASSPPGGQETQYF TGTGCCAGCAGCCCACCGGGAGGACAAGAGACCCAGTACTTC
. TRBJ1-2 TRBV9 . 16 CASSVGVYQTNYGYTF TGTGCCAGCAGCGTGGGGGTGTACCAAACTAACTATGGCTACACCTTC
few TRBJ2-7 TRBV7-9 TRBD2 15 CASSLGVAGSYEQYF TGTGCCAGCAGCTTAGGGGTAGCGGGGAGCTACGAGCAGTACTTC
. TRBJ2-2 TRBV7-9 . 15 CASSIGSVDTGELFF TGTGCCAGCAGCATAGGGAGTGTCGACACCGGGGAGCTGTTTTTT
. TRBJ1-3 TRBV30 . 13 CAWSVLPGDTIYF TGTGCCTGGAGTGTCCTGCCCGGAGACACCATATATTTT
. TRBJ2-2 TRBV7-9 . 15 CASSTTGTYTGELFF TGTGCCAGCAGCACAACCGGGACATATACCGGGGAGCTGTTTTTT
. TRBJ1-5 TRBV30 TRBD1 14 CAWSRDRGSQPQHF TGTGCCTGGAGCCGCGACAGGGGATCTCAGCCCCAGCATTTT
. TRBJ2-7 TRBV28 . 12 CASTIANYEQYF TGTGCCAGCACAATAGCCAACTACGAGCAGTACTTC
. TRBJ2-7 TRBV19 TRBD1 14 CASSMRDRPYEQYF TGTGCCAGTAGTATGAGGGACAGACCTTACGAGCAGTACTTC